One sample yielded the 20 T cell receptor beta chains listed below, sequenced in a study of blood T cell repertoires in COVID-19 (dated by TCRdb to about 2020). Library construction relied on the immunoSEQ multiplex PCR assay. This is the immuneACCESS table as TCRdb keeps it, with only in-frame sequences that have V and J called. A part of the clones is gone; compared with another copy, unresolved V genes explain less than half, and the rest is unexplained. This sample holds over 130,000 clones; 75% to 80% were observed only once. Jointly, the top ten make up about 2.9% of the sample. The specimen was PBMCs or T cells enriched from blood (not recorded which). All receptors derive from a woman between 45 and 65 years old who had recovered from COVID-19.

This clone was detected once. This chain connects TRBV18 to TRBJ1-4; 9 nucleotides align to TRBD1. Per germline, CDR1 KGHSH and CDR2 LQKENI. Losses at the gene ends were 4 bases for V and 6 bases for J; bases not matched to a gene: 0. The CDR3 extends over 13 amino acids. CDR3 nucleotide sequence: TGTGCCAGCTCACGGGACAGGGATGAAAAACTGTTTTTT. Residues: CASSRDRDEKLFF.

There are a few counts of this clone. This sequence joins TRBV5-1 and TRBJ1-1, with 7 bases matching TRBD1. There are 14 residues in the CDR3. V lost 3 bases, J lost 1 base, and 3 bases stayed unmatched. Germline V CDR1 and CDR2: SGHRS, YFSETQ. CDR3 sequence reads: CASSSGTENTEAFF. The CDR3 region has the DNA TGCGCCAGCAGCTCCGGGACAGAGAACACTGAAGCTTTCTTT.

This chain joins TRBV29-1 and TRBJ2-7; the match to TRBD2 covers 14 bases. Germline loops: CDR1 SQVTM, CDR2 ANQGSEA. This CDR3 is 17 amino acids long. V shed 3 bases and J 0 bases; nucleotides not matched to a gene: 7. CDR3 sequence reads: CSVERRLAGGGSYEQYF. CDR3 nucleotides: TGCAGCGTTGAGAGAAGACTAGCGGGAGGGGGCTCCTACGAGCAGTACTTC.

CDR3 amino acids: CASSLGQGWTEAFF. The CDR3, as DNA: TGTGCCAGCAGCTTGGGACAGGGGTGGACTGAAGCTTTCTTT. This chain joins TRBV5-6 and TRBJ1-1; TRBD1 matches 8 bases. This CDR3 spans 14 amino acids. Germline lookup yields CDR1 SGHDT and CDR2 YYEEEE. V shed 0 bases, J shed 5 bases, and the junction held 3 bases outside the gene matches.

The J gene is TRBJ1-2, the V gene TRBV4-2; no definite D call. Germline V gene sequence: CDR1 LGHNA, CDR2 YNFKEQ. V was trimmed by 0 bases and J by 4 bases, leaving 9 bases between them. CDR3 size: 14 residues. CDR3: CASSQESFRYGYTF. The DNA of the CDR3 is TGTGCCAGCAGCCAAGAATCGTTCCGCTATGGCTACACCTTC.

The chain employs TRBV10-3 and TRBJ1-3; TRBD1 aligns across 8 bases. The CDR3 runs 15 residues. After removal of 6 bases from V and 1 base from J, the junction contained 5 bases not matched to a gene. Germline CDR1 reads ENHRY; CDR2 reads SYGVKD. This CDR3 is CAISGTGASGNTIYF. The CDR3 coding sequence is TGTGCCATCAGCGGGACAGGCGCTTCTGGAAACACCATATATTTT.

The V gene is TRBV19, the J gene TRBJ1-2, with 10 bases identical to TRBD1. CDR1 is LNHDA, CDR2 SQIVND, per germline (reference sequence). After removal of 5 bases from V and 3 bases from J, the junction contained 21 bases not matched to a gene. This CDR3 is 20 amino acids long. The CDR3 region has the DNA TGTGCCAGTAGTCCCTACCGACCGGGACAGGGGTCTAACCGTTACTATGGCTACACCTTC. This translates into CASSPYRPGQGSNRYYGYTF. The entire variable domain, with the rest obtained from reference TRBV19 and TRBJ1-2, is as follows: DGGITQSPKYLFRKEGQNVTLSCEQNLNHDAMYWYRQDPGQGLRLIYYSQIVNDFQKGDIAEGYSVSREKKESFPLTVTSAQKNPTAFYLCASSPYRPGQGSNRYYGYTFGSGTRLTVV.

V is TRBV5-6 and J is TRBJ1-2; 8 bases match TRBD1. From germline, CDR1 is SGHDT and CDR2 YYEEEE. This CDR3 has 12 amino acids. Trimming cost V 4 bases and J 8 bases; bases outside gene matches: 4. CDR3 protein: CASSVRDRGYTF. CDR3 sequence (DNA): TGTGCCAGCAGCGTCCGGGACAGGGGCTACACCTTC.

The rearrangement uses TRBV7-2 and TRBJ2-4; 9 bases are shared with TRBD2. The J segment lost 3 bases and the V segment lost 3 bases, leaving 12 bases of the junction unmatched. The V gene's germline CDR1 is SGHTA and CDR2 FQGNSA. The CDR3 runs 18 residues. DNA for the CDR3: TGTGCCAGCAGCTTCATTAGCGGGGGACTTGGGGGCAAAAACATTCAGTACTTC. This gives the protein CASSFISGGLGGKNIQYF.

This CDR3 reads CAWGEASEAFF. CDR3 coding DNA: TGTGCCTGGGGCGAGGCGTCTGAAGCTTTCTTT. The rearrangement links TRBV30 to TRBJ1-1; D is unclear. Germline CDR1 GTSNPN, CDR2 SVGIG (reference sequence). V gave up 5 bases and J gave up 6 bases, with 10 bases separating them. The length of the CDR3 is 11 residues.

Notes on this clone: One end of the junction fails to match germline, which may point to a read error. This chain links TRBV5-8 with TRBJ1-1; no clear D. The CDR3 is 13 amino acids. Germline V gene data show CDR1 as SGHTS and CDR2 as YDEGEE. CDR3 region: CANSLVWRAEAFF. In DNA form, the CDR3 reads TGTGCCAACAGCTTGGTCTGGCGGGCTGAAGCTTTCTTT. Drawing the rest from reference TRBV5-8 and TRBJ1-1, the complete variable domain is EAGVTQSPTHLIKTRGQQATLRCSPISGHTSVYWYQQALGLGLQFLLWYDEGEERNRGNFPPRFSGRQFPNYSSELNVNALELEDSALYLCANSLVWRAEAFFGQGTRLTVV.

This clone was seen once. V is TRBV9 and J is TRBJ2-3; 7 positions agree with TRBD2. CDR1 is SGDLS, CDR2 YYNGEE, per germline. Trimming took 0 bases from V and 1 from J; bases not matched to a gene: 2. The length of the CDR3 is 15 residues. The CDR3 region has the DNA TGTGCCAGCAGCGTAGGGCTAGCGGGCACAGATACGCAGTATTTT. This translates into CASSVGLAGTDTQYF.

The V call is TRBV9, the J call TRBJ1-2; no firm D call. V lost 4 bases and J 2 bases, leaving 12 bases between the germline ends. Per the germline V gene, CDR1 is SGDLS and CDR2 is YYNGEE. CDR3 size: 14 residues. The chain's CDR3 is CASSLPEVNYGYTF. The DNA for the CDR3 is TGTGCCAGCAGCCTCCCTGAGGTGAACTATGGCTACACCTTC. Full variable domain (outside the CDR3, taken from reference TRBV9 and TRBJ1-2): DSGVTQTPKHLITATGQRVTLRCSPRSGDLSVYWYQQSLDQGLQFLIQYYNGEERAKGNILERFSAQQFPDLHSELNLSSLELGDSALYFCASSLPEVNYGYTFGSGTRLTVV.

The genes are TRBV3-1 (or the pseudogene TRBV3-2) and TRBJ2-6, with a tentative D call TRBD1 (6 bases). The V gene's germline CDR1 is LGHDT and CDR2 YNNKEL (reference sequence). V lost 4 bases, J lost 4 bases, and 11 bases lay in between. The CDR3 contains 15 residues. For the CDR3, the DNA is TGTGCCAGCAGCCGACAGGTAACCGGGGCCAACGTCCTGACTTTC. Its translation: CASSRQVTGANVLTF.

CDR3 coding DNA: TGCGCCAGCAGCCCGGACAGGAGTAAAGAGACCCAGTACTTC. Translated: CASSPDRSKETQYF. This sequence joins TRBV5-1 and TRBJ2-5, with TRBD1 matching over 7 bases. The germline gives CDR1 SGHRS, CDR2 YFSETQ. The CDR3 length is 14 residues. With V trimmed by 4 bases and J by 3 bases, 6 bases remained unmatched.

The rearrangement links TRBV19 to TRBJ2-3; TRBD2 aligns across 12 bases. The V gene's germline CDR1 is LNHDA and CDR2 SQIVND (reference sequence). The CDR3 is 19 residues long. The J segment lost 6 bases and the V segment lost 9 bases, leaving 22 bases of the junction unmatched. CDR3 sequence (DNA): TGTGCCAGCCGCGTTGGGACCAAGACTAGCGGGAGCCGACGGGATACGCAGTATTTT. Residues: CASRVGTKTSGSRRDTQYF. The full variable domain, with the rest looked up from reference TRBV19 and TRBJ2-3, is DGGITQSPKYLFRKEGQNVTLSCEQNLNHDAMYWYRQDPGQGLRLIYYSQIVNDFQKGDIAEGYSVSREKKESFPLTVTSAQKNPTAFYLCASRVGTKTSGSRRDTQYFGPGTRLTVL.

This clone was detected only a few times. This sequence joins TRBV27 and TRBJ2-3; 10 positions agree with TRBD2. The CDR3 is made up of 17 amino acids. The V segment lost 5 bases and the J segment 0 bases; nucleotides outside the gene matches: 8. Germline V gene data show CDR1 as MNHEY and CDR2 as SMNVEV (reference sequence). CDR3 coding DNA: TGTGCCAGCAGTACCCGGACTAGCGGTACTAGCACAGATACGCAGTATTTT. It is translated as CASSTRTSGTSTDTQYF.

The rearrangement uses TRBV9 and TRBJ2-1, with D uncertain. The CDR3 spans 19 residues. V was pared by 4 bases and J by 0 bases, with 23 bases between. From germline, CDR1 is SGDLS and CDR2 YYNGEE. The CDR3 here is CASSLPKLESSRSYNEQFF. The CDR3 DNA reads as TGTGCCAGCAGCCTCCCCAAGTTGGAGAGTTCCCGCTCCTACAATGAGCAGTTCTTC.

The chain's CDR3 is CASKAGGLSTDTQYF. CDR3 nucleotide sequence: TGTGCCAGCAAGGCGGGAGGACTTAGCACAGATACGCAGTATTTT. This chain connects TRBV9 to TRBJ2-3; 8 bases are shared with TRBD2. This CDR3 contains 15 residues. V lost 6 bases, J lost 0 bases, and 6 bases stayed unmatched. CDR1 is SGDLS and CDR2 is YYNGEE in the germline V gene. Full variable domain (outside the CDR3, taken from reference TRBV9 and TRBJ2-3): DSGVTQTPKHLITATGQRVTLRCSPRSGDLSVYWYQQSLDQGLQFLIQYYNGEERAKGNILERFSAQQFPDLHSELNLSSLELGDSALYFCASKAGGLSTDTQYFGPGTRLTVL.

The chain combines TRBV24-1 with TRBJ2-2; 7 bases align to TRBD2. V dropped 9 bases and J dropped 6; count of bases not matched to a gene: 9. The CDR3 is made up of 14 amino acids. Germline lookup yields CDR1 KGHDR and CDR2 SFDVKD. The CDR3 region is CATSLAGAAGELFF. The CDR3 nucleotides are TGTGCCACCTCTTTGGCGGGAGCAGCCGGGGAGCTGTTTTTT.